This TCR gamma chain came from a study of Vδ1+ human thymocytes. The template was reverse-transcribed extracted RNA. Multiplex PCR used pooled V-gene forward primers and a constant-region reverse primer to amplify CDR3s. TCRdb re-called the multiplex PCR reads via CATT. This sample has 8,500 to 13,000 gamma-chain clones; around 40% occur once, and the top ten carry 1.5% to 2%. The CDR3 spans 14 residues. Germline V lookup: CDR1 EGSNGY, CDR2 YDSYNSKV. Trimming cost V 1 base and J 4 bases; bases outside gene matches: 7. The study, taken as a whole, reports: In the thymus, TRG and TRD repertoires looked highly polyclonal with Gaussian CDR3 lengths.

In the case of this clone: Its antigen remains unknown.

Material for sequencing was Vdelta1+ gamma-delta thymocytes from the thymus. The subset denotes: FACS-sorted CD3+ TCRalphabeta- TCRVdelta1+ TCRVdelta2- thymocytes. V gene TRGV2 combines with J gene TRGJ1 or TRGJ2. The J gene, missing from TCRdb, was assigned here through DNA to germline matching. The TCR was taken from a boy under two years old who had congenital heart surgery. The CDR3 region is CATWDGHPYYKKLF. In DNA form, the CDR3 reads TGTGCCACCTGGGACGGCCATCCCTATTATAAGAAACTCTTT.